Each of the 7 T cell receptor beta chains below was sequenced from the same sample in a study of cytomegalovirus exposure and HLA in healthy donors. PCR amplification relied on 60 Vbeta primers (plus 13 Jbeta primers). TCRdb keeps only in-frame clones here, not all; method: immunoSEQ multiplex PCR. This repertoire comprises about 120,000 clones; its ten largest clones make up more than 3%. The sample was PBMCs. The receptors here all came from a man aged 25 to 40 in good health and CMV-seronegative.

The chain has TRBV9 and TRBJ2-1, with TRBD2 identical over 8 bases. CDR1 and CDR2 (germline): SGDLS, YYNGEE. V was clipped by 0 bases and J by 7 bases; unmatched bases: 12. The CDR3 loop spans 17 amino acids. As DNA, the CDR3 is TGTGCCAGCAGCGTAGAGAGTAGCGGGGCGTTTCTAAATGAGCAGTTCTTC. Protein: CASSVESSGAFLNEQFF.

The rearrangement joins TRBV9 to TRBJ2-5; TRBD2 is a possible D gene (6 bases). Per germline, CDR1 SGDLS and CDR2 YYNGEE. With 8 bases removed from V and 1 base from J, the gap between germline ends came to 12 bases. This CDR3 is 13 amino acids long. Here the CDR3 reads CASQRGFQETQYF. CDR3 sequence (DNA): TGTGCCAGTCAACGGGGGTTCCAAGAGACCCAGTACTTC. Drawing the rest from reference TRBV9 and TRBJ2-5, the complete variable domain is DSGVTQTPKHLITATGQRVTLRCSPRSGDLSVYWYQQSLDQGLQFLIQYYNGEERAKGNILERFSAQQFPDLHSELNLSSLELGDSALYFCASQRGFQETQYFGPGTRLLVL.

This sequence joins TRBV4-2 and TRBJ2-7; 9 bases align to TRBD1. The CDR3 is 12 residues long. Germline loops: CDR1 LGHNA, CDR2 YNFKEQ. Trimming took 3 bases from V and 12 from J; bases not matched to a gene: 6. This CDR3 is CASSQPGQGLYF. In nucleotides, the CDR3 is TGTGCCAGCAGCCAGCCGGGACAGGGCCTGTACTTC.

The chain joins TRBV5-4 to TRBJ2-7, with TRBD1 identical over 7 bases. The CDR3 length is 15 residues. V lost 3 bases, J lost 2 bases, and 8 bases stayed unmatched. Germline loops: CDR1 SGHNT, CDR2 YYREEE (reference sequence). The CDR3 here is CASSSAGTETYEQYF. CDR3 coding DNA: TGTGCCAGCAGCTCCGCCGGGACAGAGACCTACGAGCAGTACTTC.

The chain has TRBV29-1 and TRBJ1-1; TRBD1 is a possible D gene (5 bases). This CDR3 comprises 14 residues. Trimming took off 4 bases at V and 4 bases at J, with 16 bases between the two ends. Germline-derived CDR1 and CDR2 are SQVTM and ANQGSEA. The CDR3 protein is CSVVKAGRSTEAFF. For the CDR3, the DNA is TGCAGCGTTGTGAAGGCGGGACGGAGCACTGAAGCTTTCTTT.

The chain uses TRBV15 and TRBJ2-7, with 8 bases aligning to TRBD1. Trimming removed 3 bases from V and 5 bases from J; junction bases left unmatched: 9. Germline-derived CDR1 and CDR2 are LNHNV and YYDKDF (reference sequence). This CDR3 region has 15 residues. The CDR3 DNA sequence: TGTGCCACCAGCAGGGAAATTGGACAGGGCCACGAGCAGTACTTC. Amino acid sequence: CATSREIGQGHEQYF.

The chain employs TRBV28 and TRBJ1-1; TRBD1 might be the D (6 bases). The V end was cut by 2 bases, the J end by 4 bases, with 11 bases between. CDR1 MDHEN and CDR2 SYDVKM come from the germline V gene. This CDR3 region has 14 residues. The CDR3 reads CASSLGQGSTEAFF. As DNA, the CDR3 is TGTGCCAGCAGTTTAGGGCAGGGGTCCACTGAAGCTTTCTTT.